The present TCR beta chain was sequenced within a study of cytomegalovirus exposure and HLA in healthy donors. Germline loops: CDR1 SGHKS, CDR2 YYEKEE (reference sequence). V was shortened by 0 bases and J by 3 bases, with 7 bases between the two germline ends. The CDR3 has 14 amino acids. Study-level findings and limits: Sequences of the TCR beta chain were said to predict the HLA-A and HLA-B alleles of most subjects accurately. Through in vitro validation, a few CMV-associated chains were shown to be specific for CMV antigens. A later analysis reportedly found fewer N-insertions in an Asian-associated ancestry cluster than the approximately 670-donor mean.

Regarding this clone: Its antigen is undetermined.

The PCR contained 60 Vbeta and 13 Jbeta primers. Libraries were prepared by immunoSEQ multiplex PCR; TCRdb keeps only in-frame clonotypes and omits some of them. The table lists 150,000 to 200,000 clones, roughly 83% of them singletons. The chain combines TRBV5-5 with TRBJ1-5, with D possibly TRBD1 on 5 matching bases. The sequence derives from a woman between 50 and 59 years old in good health and CMV-seronegative. The specimen sequenced was PBMCs. In nucleotides, the CDR3 is TGTGCCAGCAGCTTGGACAGGTTCAATCAGCCCCAGCATTTT. Residues: CASSLDRFNQPQHF. Complete variable domain (other parts from reference TRBV5-5 and TRBJ1-5): DAGVTQSPTHLIKTRGQQVTLRCSPISGHKSVSWYQQVLGQGPQFIFQYYEKEERGRGNFPDRFSARQFPNYSSELNVNALLLGDSALYLCASSLDRFNQPQHFGDGTRLSIL.